This T cell receptor beta chain was documented in a study of OX40 agonist ivuxolimab in advanced cancers. Germline loops: CDR1 LNHDA, CDR2 SQIVND (reference sequence). The CDR3 spans 13 residues. Trimming removed 5 bases from V and 3 bases from J, with 11 bases in between. The data were produced by immunoSEQ multiplex PCR, yet TCRdb's version contains in-frame clones alone and is incomplete. The sample includes 30,000 to 35,000 clones, about 84% seen only once; the top ten take about a quarter. The sample here was CD4+ or CD8+ T cells sorted from blood, taken in a trial of the OX40 agonist ivuxolimab. This TCR was recovered from an adult with an advanced solid tumor such as melanoma, head and neck, liver or kidney cancer. The chain recombines TRBV19 with TRBJ2-7; D is tentatively TRBD1 or TRBD2 (6 bases each). CDR3 in DNA: TGTGCCAGTAGTTGGGGGGCTGGCTACGAGCAGTACTTC. This gives the protein CASSWGAGYEQYF.